The clone carrying this TCR beta chain has a handful of counts. Its antigen is not known. This specimen belongs to a study of identical twins. Broader study findings: Insertions were fewer in abundant cord blood beta clonotypes, whereas memory repertoires showed none of this pattern. Invariant MAIT and iNKT cells may have partly biased zero-insertion analyses.

TCRdb called the 5' RACE reads again in MiXCR, with one record for every CDR3 protein. The sample lists about 530,000 distinct CDR3 sequences; 15% were seen once. Healthy Caucasians provided all donations. These data also formed part of another study, on yellow fever vaccine responses in identical twins.

Sequenced sample: CD4+ T cells sorted from blood. The source of this sequence is a woman aged 18-29 years in good health.

The CDR3 sequence: CASSATSGRPYEQYF. The CDR3 nucleotides are TGTGCCAGCAGCGCGACTAGCGGGAGACCTTACGAGCAGTACTTC. The rearrangement uses TRBV3-1 and TRBJ2-7; TRBD2 matches at 12 bases. The germline gives CDR1 LGHDT, CDR2 YNNKEL (reference sequence). After removal of 5 bases from V and 4 bases from J, the junction contained 6 bases not matched to a gene. The CDR3 runs 15 residues.